Below are 24 T cell receptor beta chains sequenced from a single sample in a study of CD8 T cells in Susac syndrome. cDNA came from roughly 0.5 to 1 ug RNA primed by random hexamers. TCRdb fed the immunoSEQ multiplex PCR reads into MiXCR, producing one record per CDR3 protein. Of hundreds of thousands of distinct CDR3 sequences detected, around 95% appear once; the ten largest clones hold 0.075% to 0.095%. The sample comprised CD4+ T cells from PBMCs. The receptors come from a human donor with multiple sclerosis.

The chain couples TRBV29-1 to TRBJ2-3, with a possible D match to TRBD2 (5 bases). V was pared by 5 bases and J by 2 bases, with 5 bases between. The CDR3 is 11 residues long. The germline V gene encodes CDR1 SQVTM and CDR2 ANQGSEA. This CDR3 reads CSVRDTDTQYF. CDR3 bases: TGCAGCGTTCGGGACACAGATACGCAGTATTTT.

The V gene is TRBV2, the J gene TRBJ2-3, with D uncertain. Germline CDR1 and CDR2: SNHLY and FYNNEI. V dropped 7 bases and J dropped 1 base, with 15 bases sitting between them. The CDR3 is 15 residues long. CDR3 amino acids: CASMARPHRTDTQYF. CDR3 DNA: TGTGCCAGCATGGCCCGCCCACACCGCACAGATACGCAGTATTTT.

This chain connects TRBV7-3 to TRBJ2-5; no firm D call. The V gene's germline CDR1 is SGHTA and CDR2 FQGTGA. The CDR3 is 15 amino acids. With 2 bases removed from V and 5 bases from J, the gap between germline ends came to 15 bases. The CDR3 loop is CASSLGATARETQYF. CDR3 in DNA: TGTGCCAGCAGCTTAGGCGCAACGGCCCGGGAGACCCAGTACTTC.

The gene calls are TRBV2 and TRBJ2-3; the D call may be TRBD1 or TRBD2 (5 bases each). This CDR3 is 14 amino acids long. V was cut by 4 bases and J by 0 bases, with 8 bases left in between. From germline, CDR1 is SNHLY and CDR2 FYNNEI. The CDR3 nucleotides are TGTGCCAGCAGTGCAGGGACGAGCACAGATACGCAGTATTTT. Its protein product is CASSAGTSTDTQYF.

J is TRBJ1-2 and V is TRBV28; D might be TRBD1 (5 bases). The CDR3 spans 16 residues. Trimming removed 2 bases from V and 4 bases from J, with 17 bases in between. The germline gives CDR1 MDHEN, CDR2 SYDVKM. The CDR3 coding sequence is TGTGCCAGCAGTTTACAGCATTCCGGGCAGGGCTATGGCTACACCTTC. This codes for CASSLQHSGQGYGYTF.

J is TRBJ2-7 and V is TRBV29-1; TRBD1 aligns across 7 bases. Trimming cost V 4 bases and J 0 bases; bases outside gene matches: 6. The CDR3 loop spans 14 amino acids. Germline CDR1 is SQVTM and CDR2 is ANQGSEA. CDR3 sequence (DNA): TGCAGCGTTGTCCTCCGGGACAGCTCCTACGAGCAGTACTTC. This sequence encodes CSVVLRDSSYEQYF.

This chain connects TRBV15 to TRBJ2-3, with TRBD2 identical over 7 bases. The CDR3 has 15 residues. J lost 1 base, V lost 5 bases, and 6 bases had no gene match. Per the germline V gene, CDR1 is LNHNV and CDR2 is YYDKDF (reference sequence). CDR3 region: CATSGPGGGTDTQYF. For the CDR3, the DNA is TGTGCCACCAGCGGTCCGGGGGGTGGCACAGATACGCAGTATTTT.

The chain has TRBV3-1 and TRBJ2-7, with D perhaps matching TRBD1 or TRBD2 (5 bases each). Germline CDR1 reads LGHDT; CDR2 reads YNNKEL (reference sequence). CDR3 length equals 15 residues. Trimming stripped 3 bases from V and 7 bases from J, with 19 bases between. The CDR3 DNA reads TGTGCCAGCAGCCAGGGTTCGGGGCAGGGAAGGGAGCAGTACTTC. Its translation is CASSQGSGQGREQYF.

This chain joins TRBV12-3 or TRBV12-4 and TRBJ2-5, with TRBD2 matching 13 bases. This CDR3 is built from 19 residues. Trimming took 3 bases from V and 2 from J; bases not matched to a gene: 12. CDR3 residues: CASSFLRATSGGAQETQYF. The CDR3 nucleotides are TGTGCCAGCAGTTTTCTACGGGCAACTAGCGGGGGGGCACAAGAGACCCAGTACTTC.

The rearrangement joins TRBV29-1 to TRBJ2-1; TRBD2 aligns across 7 bases. CDR1 is SQVTM and CDR2 is ANQGSEA in the germline V gene. With V trimmed by 7 bases and J by 9 bases, 24 bases remained unmatched. This CDR3 region has 17 residues. This CDR3 is CSALTPPVLASGGEQFF. DNA of the CDR3: TGCAGCGCTCTCACCCCCCCAGTGCTAGCGTCGGGGGGTGAGCAGTTCTTC.

This chain uses TRBV7-8 with TRBJ2-7; 13 bases align to TRBD2. J was trimmed by 6 bases and V by 4 bases; bases with no gene match: 6. CDR3 length: 15 amino acids. CDR1 SGHVS and CDR2 FQNEAQ come from the germline V gene. CDR3 sequence (DNA): TGTGCCAGCAGCTCCCGGAGACTAGCGGGAGGCGAGCAGTACTTC. Translating it yields CASSSRRLAGGEQYF.

J is TRBJ2-3 and V is TRBV9; tentatively, D is TRBD1 (6 bases). CDR3 length: 16 amino acids. In germline, CDR1 is SGDLS, CDR2 YYNGEE. V was cut by 0 bases and J by 2 bases, with 13 bases left in between. CDR3 bases: TGTGCCAGCAGCGTAGGCTCTTCAGGGGTCACAGATACGCAGTATTTT. The encoded protein is CASSVGSSGVTDTQYF.

This chain uses TRBV14 with TRBJ2-7; TRBD1 is a possible D gene (6 bases). V lost 0 bases and J lost 3, with 12 bases in between. CDR1 is SGHDN and CDR2 is FVKESK in the germline V gene. The CDR3 length is 15 residues. The CDR3 protein is CASSQEGQGYYEQYF. DNA for the CDR3: TGTGCCAGCAGCCAAGAAGGCCAGGGGTACTACGAGCAGTACTTC.

This rearrangement joins TRBV6-1 to TRBJ1-6; possible D gene TRBD1, 6 bases. The CDR3 is made up of 16 amino acids. V lost 6 bases and J lost 10, with 22 bases in between. Germline V gene lookup returns CDR1 MNHNS and CDR2 SASEGT. CDR3 amino acids: CASSLSWRDIGSPLHF. The DNA of the CDR3 is TGTGCCAGCAGCCTTTCCTGGCGGGACATCGGGTCACCCCTCCACTTT.

This clonotype has only one observation. The chain couples TRBV2 to TRBJ2-1, with 8 bases matching TRBD1. The CDR3 contains 14 residues. Per the germline V gene, CDR1 is SNHLY and CDR2 is FYNNEI. Trimming removed 7 bases from V and 8 bases from J; junction bases left unmatched: 10. The CDR3 loop reads CASKPDRGGDEQFF. CDR3 DNA: TGTGCCAGCAAACCAGACAGGGGTGGTGATGAGCAGTTCTTC.

The gene calls are TRBV9 and TRBJ2-6; possible D gene TRBD1, 6 bases. Trimming pared 0 bases from V and 0 bases from J, leaving 13 bases between. Germline CDR1 and CDR2: SGDLS and YYNGEE. The CDR3 sequence is 18 residues long. The CDR3 DNA reads TGTGCCAGCAGCGTAGAGAAAGACAGGTCCTCTGGGGCCAACGTCCTGACTTTC. Protein: CASSVEKDRSSGANVLTF.

The chain links TRBV9 to TRBJ1-1; tentative D call: TRBD1 (6 bases). This CDR3 region has 14 residues. CDR1 SGDLS and CDR2 YYNGEE come from the germline V gene. Trimming removed 0 bases from V and 7 bases from J, with 13 bases in between. The CDR3 DNA reads TGTGCCAGCAGCGTAGCCAGGGGAGAAAGTGAAGCTTTCTTT. Its protein product is CASSVARGESEAFF.

This sequence joins TRBV20-1 and TRBJ2-1; 14 bases map to TRBD2. V lost 6 bases to trimming and J lost 6 bases; unmatched junction nucleotides: 4. Looked up from germline, CDR1 is DFQATT and CDR2 is SNEGSKA (reference sequence). The CDR3 is 14 residues long. The CDR3 spells CSAGLAGGPNEQFF. The CDR3 DNA reads as TGCAGTGCCGGACTAGCGGGAGGTCCCAATGAGCAGTTCTTC.

The J gene is TRBJ2-1, the V gene TRBV11-3, with a weak D call TRBD2 (5 bases). This CDR3 spans 12 amino acids. Germline V lookup: CDR1 SGHNT, CDR2 YENEEA. Trimming removed 2 bases at V and 9 bases at J, with 8 bases between. The CDR3 nucleotides read TGTGCCAGCAGCTTAATGGCGGGTGAGCAGTTCTTC. As protein: CASSLMAGEQFF.

V and J are TRBV3-1 and TRBJ2-4; TRBD1 is a possible D gene (6 bases). The CDR3 runs 13 residues. V dropped 4 bases and J dropped 13 bases, with 17 bases sitting between them. Per germline, CDR1 LGHDT and CDR2 YNNKEL (reference sequence). CDR3 in amino acids: CASSREQTGMQYF. Here the CDR3 DNA reads TGTGCCAGCAGCCGCGAACAAACAGGGATGCAGTACTTC.

V gene TRBV29-1 combines with J gene TRBJ1-1, with TRBD1 identical over 7 bases. Germline V CDR1 and CDR2: SQVTM, ANQGSEA. The V segment lost 4 bases and the J segment 8 bases; nucleotides outside the gene matches: 10. This CDR3 region has 13 residues. CDR3 region: CSVAGGLRVEAFF. In DNA, the CDR3 is TGCAGCGTTGCAGGGGGGCTGAGGGTAGAAGCTTTCTTT.

The J gene is TRBJ2-7, the V gene TRBV12-3 or TRBV12-4, with 7 bases identical to TRBD2. The CDR3 covers 13 residues. The V segment lost 5 bases and the J segment 1 base; nucleotides outside the gene matches: 2. CDR3 nucleotides: TGTGCCAGCAGTAAGCGGGGATCCTACGAGCAGTACTTC. This encodes CASSKRGSYEQYF.

This chain uses TRBV3-1 with TRBJ2-1, with D tentatively TRBD2 (6 bases). Trimming shortened V by 4 bases and J by 10 bases, and 20 bases separated the two germline ends. The V gene's germline CDR1 is LGHDT and CDR2 YNNKEL (reference sequence). The CDR3 extends over 15 amino acids. CDR3 amino acids: CASSPASGDYREQFF. The CDR3 DNA reads as TGTGCCAGCAGCCCGGCTTCGGGGGATTACCGGGAGCAGTTCTTC.

The genes are TRBV29-1 and TRBJ2-1; no reliable D call. The CDR3 consists of 11 residues. V shed 5 bases and J shed 6 bases, with 8 bases lying between them. Per germline, CDR1 SQVTM and CDR2 ANQGSEA. Here the CDR3 DNA reads TGCAGCGTTTGGACCGTCAATGAGCAGTTCTTC. Amino acids: CSVWTVNEQFF.